The rows below give T cell receptor beta chains drawn from one sample of a study of T cell changes during pregnancy in multiple sclerosis. Assay: immunoSEQ multiplex PCR; the TCRdb copy retains only in-frame clones and omits some. Here the sample spans approximately 70,000 clones, around nine tenths being singletons. The material sequenced was peripheral blood, taken in the third trimester of pregnancy. These receptors were taken from a female donor with multiple sclerosis, enrolled in a pregnancy study. The conserved cysteine and the conserved F or W are not part of the CDR3 here. Some rows mark clone size as missing; the rest say once, few, many or name a class of expanded clone.

>.|11|TRBV5-4
ASSFEGRYEQY
>.|16|TRBV10-2
ASSGPGTSGGITDTQY
>.|13|TRBV5-4
ASSLTSGSGETQY
>once|13|TRBV2
ASIKRLEWTGELF
>.|12|TRBV30
AWSVAGGQTEAF
>.|11|TRBV11-2
ASTLQRTDTQY
>.|12|TRBV27
ASSLDRLNTEAF
>.|11|TRBV7-9
ASSLEQGRGYT
>.|14|TRBV21-1
ASSTQSGRVNEKLF
>once|12|TRBV30
AWGQPGGNQPQH
>.|13|TRBV5-8
ASSGLRRGTDTQY
>.|13|TRBV7-2
ASSLGIGVGQPQH
>.|12|TRBV27
ASSPIGGNYEQY
>.|13|TRBV28
ASSFSGGMGQPQH
>.|14|TRBV4-1
ASSRGTSGSSYEQY
>once|9|TRBV9
ASSEEGLQF
>.|14|TRBV14
ASSQGQGTGNTEAF
>once|14|TRBV27
ASSRQGVRVADEQY
>.|11|TRBV6-5
ASNWGRETEAF
>.|9|TRBV27
ASRWNEKLF
>once|11|TRBV5-6
ASSFTGDDTQY
>.|14|TRBV28
ASKKPKTVTADTQY
>.|16|TRBV10-3
ATRTTLILAETYNEQF